The 16 T cell receptor beta chains below were found in one sample sequenced in a study of T cell responses to AZD1222 COVID-19 vaccine. Only in-frame clones appear in the TCRdb table, and some are missing; sequencing was by immunoSEQ multiplex PCR. The repertoire consists of more than 95,000 clones, with around 89% occurring once and the leading ten covering around 10%. Specimen: peripheral blood, collected on day 0 of MenACWY control vaccination. All receptors derive from an adult in good health.

The J gene is TRBJ2-7, the V gene TRBV9; 12 bases match TRBD2. This CDR3 spans 18 amino acids. Germline CDR1 is SGDLS and CDR2 is YYNGEE. Trimming removed 0 bases from V and 1 base from J; junction bases left unmatched: 8. This CDR3 reads CASSVGLAGDKGSYEQYF. For the CDR3, the DNA is TGTGCCAGCAGCGTAGGACTAGCGGGAGATAAAGGGTCCTACGAGCAGTACTTC.

The V gene is TRBV5-1, the J gene TRBJ2-1, with D perhaps TRBD2 (5 bases). Trimming removed 0 bases at V and 7 bases at J, with 14 bases between. The CDR3 is 15 residues long. In germline, CDR1 is SGHRS, CDR2 YFSETQ. The CDR3 nucleotides read TGCGCCAGCAGCTTGGCCTTGAGGGTAGGGAATGAGCAGTTCTTC. It translates to CASSLALRVGNEQFF.

The chain employs TRBV30 and TRBJ1-5; TRBD1 matches 8 bases. Germline trimming cut 1 base from V and 4 bases from J; bases unmatched to any gene: 6. Germline V lookup: CDR1 GTSNPN, CDR2 SVGIG (reference sequence). The CDR3 consists of 15 residues. CDR3 sequence reads: CAWSDGTGANQPQHF. The CDR3 nucleotides read TGTGCCTGGAGTGACGGGACAGGTGCAAATCAGCCCCAGCATTTT.

This clone was detected once. The chain uses TRBV21-1 and TRBJ1-5. TRBV21-1 is tagged as a pseudogene. This CDR3 is 12 amino acids long. The CDR3 spells CASIPAPEPQHF. The CDR3 DNA sequence: TGTGCCAGCATCCCAGCCCCGGAGCCCCAGCATTTT.

V usage is TRBV6-5 and J usage is TRBJ1-6; 7 positions match TRBD1. Unmatched junction bases numbered 7, after V lost 5 bases and J lost 6 bases. The CDR3 sequence is 15 residues long. The V gene's germline CDR1 is MNHEY and CDR2 SVGAGI. DNA for the CDR3: TGTGCCAGCAGTAATCGACAGGGTCCTAATTCACCCCTCCACTTT. Its protein product is CASSNRQGPNSPLHF.

The chain couples TRBV7-3 to TRBJ2-3; D gene uncertain. CDR1 and CDR2 from the germline V gene are SGHTA and FQGTGA. The length of the CDR3 is 13 residues. Trimming shortened V by 2 bases and J by 4 bases, and 7 bases separated the two germline ends. CDR3 nucleotide sequence: TGTGCCAGCAGCTTACGTCGGGCAGATACGCAGTATTTT. It codes for CASSLRRADTQYF. The full variable domain, its missing parts supplied by reference TRBV7-3 and TRBJ2-3, is GAGVSQTPSNKVTEKGKYVELRCDPISGHTALYWYRQSLGQGPEFLIYFQGTGAADDSGLPNDRFFAVRPEGSVSTLKIQRTERGDSAVYLCASSLRRADTQYFGPGTRLTVL.

This chain connects TRBV24-1 to TRBJ2-1; D is tentatively TRBD1 or TRBD2 (5 bases each). The ends were cut back, 6 bases at V and 2 bases at J, with 16 bases in the middle. Germline V lookup: CDR1 KGHDR, CDR2 SFDVKD. This CDR3 comprises 16 residues. CDR3 DNA sequence: TGTGCCACCAGTAACCGAGGGGTGGGACCCTACAATGAGCAGTTCTTC. It is translated as CATSNRGVGPYNEQFF.

The rearrangement links TRBV11-3 to TRBJ1-2; possibly TRBD1 for D (6 bases). This CDR3 region has 16 residues. The germline CDR1 and CDR2 sequences are SGHNT and YENEEA. The V gene lost 0 bases and the J gene lost 6 bases, with 17 bases spanning the gap. Written as DNA, the CDR3 is TGTGCCAGCAGCTTAGAAATGGGGGCTTCTTCCGATGGCTACACCTTC. Translating gives CASSLEMGASSDGYTF.

V is TRBV2 and J is TRBJ2-7; D remains unclear. V was trimmed by 4 bases and J by 6 bases, leaving 10 bases between them. CDR3 length: 12 residues. The germline V gene has CDR1 SNHLY and CDR2 FYNNEI. CDR3 region: CASSALLREQYF. CDR3 DNA sequence: TGTGCCAGCAGTGCGCTACTCCGCGAGCAGTACTTC.

The V and J genes are TRBV7-2 and TRBJ1-4; possible D gene TRBD1, 6 bases. The CDR3 has 14 residues. Germline CDR1 SGHTA, CDR2 FQGNSA. With 8 bases removed from V and 7 bases from J, the gap between germline ends came to 17 bases. The CDR3 bases are TGTGCCAGCTCCGGGGGGGGGCGCGGTGAAAAACTGTTTTTT. Translated, it gives CASSGGGRGEKLFF. Full variable domain (rest looked up from reference TRBV7-2 and TRBJ1-4): GAGVSQSPSNKVTEKGKDVELRCDPISGHTALYWYRQSLGQGLEFLIYFQGNSAPDKSGLPSDRFSAERTGGSVSTLTIQRTQQEDSAVYLCASSGGGRGEKLFFGSGTQLSVL.

V gene TRBV11-3 combines with J gene TRBJ2-3, with 12 bases lining up with TRBD2. Germline V CDR1 and CDR2: SGHNT, YENEEA. The CDR3 is 16 residues long. The V segment lost 5 bases and the J segment 5 bases; nucleotides outside the gene matches: 8. In DNA, the CDR3 is TGTGCCAGCAGCCACCGGACTAGCGGGATTGTAGATACGCAGTATTTT. Residues: CASSHRTSGIVDTQYF. Together with reference TRBV11-3 and TRBJ2-3, the CDR3 gives the full variable domain: EAGVVQSPRYKIIEKKQPVAFWCNPISGHNTLYWYLQNLGQGPELLIRYENEEAVDDSQLPKDRFSAERLKGVDSTLKIQPAELGDSAVYLCASSHRTSGIVDTQYFGPGTRLTVL.

The chain uses TRBV2 and TRBJ2-5, with D maybe TRBD2 (6 bases). The CDR3 is 12 amino acids. Per the germline V gene, CDR1 is SNHLY and CDR2 is FYNNEI. The V gene lost 8 bases and the J gene lost 1 base, with 8 bases spanning the gap. In DNA form, the CDR3 reads TGTGCCAGCGGGGGGATCCAAGAGACCCAGTACTTC. Its translation is CASGGIQETQYF.

V usage is TRBV19 and J usage is TRBJ2-1; D is unclear. Per germline, CDR1 LNHDA and CDR2 SQIVND (reference sequence). The CDR3 extends over 13 amino acids. Trimming removed 4 bases from V and 9 bases from J, with 13 bases in between. The CDR3 nucleotides read TGTGCCAGTAGTAACCCCCTGACAATTGAGCAGTTCTTC. The encoded protein is CASSNPLTIEQFF.

This clone was observed a few times. The genes are TRBV14 and TRBJ1-1, with 11 bases fitting TRBD1. The CDR3 is made up of 15 amino acids. V lost 3 bases, J lost 4 bases, and 4 bases stayed unmatched. Germline-derived CDR1 and CDR2 are SGHDN and FVKESK. The CDR3 reads CASSHGTGGSTEAFF. The CDR3 DNA is TGTGCCAGCAGCCACGGGACAGGGGGTTCCACTGAAGCTTTCTTT. The whole variable domain, remainder taken from reference TRBV14 and TRBJ1-1, is EAGVTQFPSHSVIEKGQTVTLRCDPISGHDNLYWYRRVMGKEIKFLLHFVKESKQDESGMPNNRFLAERTGGTYSTLKVQPAELEDSGVYFCASSHGTGGSTEAFFGQGTRLTVV.

The rearrangement links TRBV6-5 to TRBJ1-2, with 7 bases aligning to TRBD1. The CDR3 spans 13 residues. CDR1 and CDR2 from the germline V gene are MNHEY and SVGAGI. Losses at the gene ends were 6 bases for V and 2 bases for J; bases not matched to a gene: 3. In DNA, the CDR3 is TGTGCCAGCAGCCTGGGACAGAACTATGGCTACACCTTC. Translation gives CASSLGQNYGYTF.

The rearrangement links TRBV3-1 (or the pseudogene TRBV3-2) to TRBJ2-4; TRBD1 or TRBD2 may be the D gene (5 bases each). Germline CDR1 is LGHDT and CDR2 is YNNKEL (reference sequence). The CDR3 covers 17 residues. V lost 4 bases to trimming and J lost 8 bases, with 24 bases between them. This CDR3 reads CASSRYLGTTGSYIQYF. DNA for the CDR3: TGTGCCAGCAGCCGCTACCTAGGGACCACCGGGTCGTACATTCAGTACTTC.